A single T cell receptor (beta chain) is shown here with its context. The antigen remains undetermined. These data are taken from a study of identifying expanded T cells in peripheral blood. General study findings and limits: Differentially abundant clones: around 1.2 between replicates, about 16 at approximately 14 days, under 25 at four. Variance in clone template counts between two-week samples significantly increased with total template count across all healthy donors.

Germline V lookup: CDR1 MNHNS, CDR2 SASEGT. CDR3 size: 17 residues. Between the trimmed V and J ends, which lost 2 bases and 2 bases, there was a span of 15 bases. Collection occurred without any documented infections or immune events in donors. Measured with immunoSEQ multiplex PCR; TCRdb has only the in-frame clones, and not every one. The profile shows 100,000 to 150,000 clones, around 88% of them singletons. This TCR was recovered from a person between 18 and 75 years old in good health. Sequencing used blood. This sequence joins TRBV6-1 and TRBJ1-4; a possible D gene is TRBD1 (6 bases). This CDR3 is CASSERGGGATNEKLFF. In nucleotides, the CDR3 is TGTGCCAGCAGTGAACGAGGTGGGGGCGCGACTAATGAAAAACTGTTTTTT.